The present entry profiles one T cell receptor beta chain with its context. Its antigen remains unknown. The same CDR3 arises from other DNA sequences in this sample as well. HIV-negative, healthy adults without recent acute infections or vaccinations were the donors. From CD4+ cells came CD45RA+ naive and CD45RA-negative memory subsets. This specimen belongs to a study of shared clonotypes between healthy human individuals. V lost 2 bases and J 6 bases, leaving 5 bases between the germline ends. The germline V gene encodes CDR1 MNHEY and CDR2 SVGAGI. This CDR3 comprises 11 residues. Study-level points and caveats: Naive subsets tended to show greater estimated richness than memory subsets. Blood alone was sampled, and tissue repertoires likely differ.

TCRdb keeps only in-frame clones here, not all; method: immunoSEQ multiplex PCR. This table holds a few million clones, 90% to 95% found once. The sequence came from a man aged 18 to 30 in good health. The V gene is TRBV6-5, the J gene TRBJ2-7; no definite D call. Sample: naive CD4+ T cells sorted from blood. Subset specified: CD45RA+ positively selected. CDR3 sequence (DNA): TGTGCCAGCAGTTACGGGGTCGAGCAGTACTTC. This gives the protein CASSYGVEQYF.